One and the same sample provided the 8 T cell receptor beta chains below, sequenced in a study of T-cell reconstitution after alpha-beta-depleted transplantation in children. Preparing the TCRbeta library involved the use of unique molecular identifiers. From the PCR reads, TCRdb called clonotypes with MiXCR, one entry per CDR3 protein. Among 200,000 or so distinct CDR3 sequences listed, 6.6% were seen once. This specimen was PBMCs, taken before TCRalphabeta/CD19-depleted stem cell transplant. Receptors originate from a boy aged 2-15 years with acute lymphoblastic leukemia, due to receive a stem cell transplant.

The V and J genes are TRBV27 and TRBJ2-7, with 7 bases fitting TRBD1. The germline V gene encodes CDR1 MNHEY and CDR2 SMNVEV (reference sequence). The CDR3 length is 15 residues. Losses at the gene ends were 5 bases for V and 0 bases for J; bases not matched to a gene: 7. This chain's CDR3 is CASSATGTVSYEQYF. The CDR3 DNA reads as TGTGCCAGCAGTGCGACCGGGACAGTCTCCTACGAGCAGTACTTC.

The table lists this clonotype with many counts. The gene calls are TRBV5-1 and TRBJ2-1, with 7 bases identical to TRBD1. V lost 1 base and J lost 8; bases outside the gene matches: 15. CDR3 length equals 17 residues. CDR1 is SGHRS, CDR2 YFSETQ, per germline. The CDR3 DNA is TGCGCCAGCAGCTTGACTATCCTGGACCACCAGGGGGATGAGCAGTTCTTC. It yields the protein CASSLTILDHQGDEQFF.

This clonotype was seen many times. This sequence joins TRBV5-1 and TRBJ2-6; TRBD1 aligns across 8 bases. This CDR3 is 18 amino acids long. Germline V CDR1 and CDR2: SGHRS, YFSETQ. The junction had 10 bases not matched to a gene; V was cut back by 0 bases and J by 5 bases. CDR3 loop: CASSLGQGIALRANVLTF. In DNA form, the CDR3 reads TGCGCCAGCAGCTTGGGACAGGGGATTGCTCTGAGGGCCAACGTCCTGACTTTC.

This rearrangement joins TRBV5-4 to TRBJ1-1, with unresolved D. Per germline, CDR1 SGHNT and CDR2 YYREEE (reference sequence). V lost 0 bases and J 4 bases, leaving 13 bases between the germline ends. The CDR3 is made up of 15 amino acids. CDR3 sequence: CASSLEAGKSTEAFF. The CDR3 DNA reads as TGTGCCAGCAGCTTGGAAGCAGGCAAGTCCACTGAAGCTTTCTTT. The full variable domain, with the rest looked up from reference TRBV5-4 and TRBJ1-1, is ETGVTQSPTHLIKTRGQQVTLRCSSQSGHNTVSWYQQALGQGPQFIFQYYREEENGRGNFPPRFSGLQFPNYSSELNVNALELDDSALYLCASSLEAGKSTEAFFGQGTRLTVV.

This clonotype was observed many times. The chain joins TRBV6-1 to TRBJ2-7, with TRBD2 matching 7 bases. The germline V gene has CDR1 MNHNS and CDR2 SASEGT. This CDR3 has 14 amino acids. V trimming: 6 bases; J trimming: 3 bases; junction bases outside the gene matches: 8. CDR3 nucleotides: TGTGCCAGCAGGGGCGGCAGGGACTACTACGAGCAGTACTTC. Amino acid sequence: CASRGGRDYYEQYF.

This chain's CDR3 is CASSLFSGLGGRNTEAFF. The DNA for the CDR3 is TGTGCCAGCAGCCTTTTTTCCGGGCTCGGGGGGAGGAACACTGAAGCTTTCTTT. The chain uses TRBV28 and TRBJ1-1; TRBD1 might be the D (5 bases). This CDR3 spans 18 amino acids. With 6 bases removed from V and 1 base from J, the gap between germline ends came to 24 bases. Germline-derived CDR1 and CDR2 are MDHEN and SYDVKM.

In this sample, this clonotype turned up many times. This chain joins TRBV7-2 and TRBJ2-7, with D possibly being TRBD1 or TRBD2 (5 bases each). The CDR3 is 15 residues long. Trimming cost V 2 bases and J 4 bases, with 15 bases left between them. Germline V lookup: CDR1 SGHTA, CDR2 FQGNSA. CDR3 DNA: TGTGCCAGCAGCTTACACGGGGCTCGCAATTACGAGCAGTACTTC. This encodes CASSLHGARNYEQYF.

Many counts were recorded for this clonotype. The J gene is TRBJ2-3, the V gene TRBV7-2; D possibly uses TRBD1 or TRBD2 (5 bases each). V was cut by 1 base and J by 11 bases, with 31 bases left in between. Germline loops: CDR1 SGHTA, CDR2 FQGNSA. This CDR3 region has 19 residues. Here the CDR3 reads CASSLGSGGWYGSLGEQYF. CDR3 bases: TGTGCCAGCAGCTTAGGCTCTGGGGGATGGTATGGAAGTTTGGGTGAGCAGTATTTT.